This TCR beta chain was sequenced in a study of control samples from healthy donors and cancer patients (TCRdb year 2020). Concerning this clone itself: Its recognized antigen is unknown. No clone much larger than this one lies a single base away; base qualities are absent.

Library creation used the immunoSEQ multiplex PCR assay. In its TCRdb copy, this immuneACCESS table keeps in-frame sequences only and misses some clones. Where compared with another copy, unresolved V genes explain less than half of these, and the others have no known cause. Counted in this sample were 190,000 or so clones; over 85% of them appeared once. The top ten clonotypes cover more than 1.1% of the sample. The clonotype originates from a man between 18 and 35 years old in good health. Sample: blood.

The CDR3 protein: CASRLTGGHSNQPQHF. Read as DNA, the sequence is TGTGCCAGCAGGTTGACAGGAGGCCATAGCAATCAGCCCCAGCATTTT. This sequence uses TRBV2 and TRBJ1-5; possibly the D gene is TRBD1, per 6 matching bases. CDR1 SNHLY and CDR2 FYNNEI are derived from the germline V gene. The CDR3, cysteine through phenylalanine, is 16 amino acids long. Only CDR3 DNA remains: 48 bases, in frame from the first base. Trimming takes 6 bases from V and 0 bases from J, and the germline ends sit 15 bases apart.